A single sample is the source of the 18 T cell receptor beta chains below, sequenced in a study of response to subunit inactivated influenza vaccine. TCRdb redid the calling of the RT-PCR reads with MiXCR, one entry per CDR3 protein. The sample shows 750,000 to 850,000 distinct CDR3 sequences, roughly 20% of them seen only once. The sample was PBMCs from blood, taken 5 days after vaccination. These TCRs come from a man aged 45-65 years who received an inactivated influenza vaccine.

V gene TRBV7-2 combines with J gene TRBJ2-2, with 10 bases identical to TRBD2. Germline V gene lookup returns CDR1 SGHTA and CDR2 FQGNSA. V lost 4 bases to trimming and J lost 7 bases; unmatched junction nucleotides: 3. The length of the CDR3 is 14 residues. The CDR3 reads CASSSWTSGGELFF. CDR3 DNA sequence: TGTGCCAGCAGCTCCTGGACTAGCGGCGGGGAGCTGTTTTTT. The full variable domain, its missing parts supplied by reference TRBV7-2 and TRBJ2-2, is GAGVSQSPSNKVTEKGKDVELRCDPISGHTALYWYRQSLGQGLEFLIYFQGNSAPDKSGLPSDRFSAERTGGSVSTLTIQRTQQEDSAVYLCASSSWTSGGELFFGEGSRLTVL.

There are a few counts of this clonotype. The gene calls are TRBV28 and TRBJ1-5, with no clear D. This CDR3 is 16 amino acids long. Per the germline V gene, CDR1 is MDHEN and CDR2 is SYDVKM. V was clipped by 1 base and J by 9 bases, with 19 bases between them. This CDR3 is CASSLYLSGVDSPQHF. The CDR3 DNA sequence: TGTGCCAGCAGTTTATATCTTTCCGGGGTTGACTCGCCCCAGCATTTT.

This clonotype was detected a few times. This chain connects TRBV15 to TRBJ2-6; tentative D call: TRBD2 (5 bases). CDR3 size: 17 residues. Trimming shortened V by 0 bases and J by 0 bases, and 9 bases separated the two germline ends. Germline V gene lookup returns CDR1 LNHNV and CDR2 YYDKDF (reference sequence). The CDR3 is CATSREGAYSGANVLTF. The CDR3, as DNA: TGTGCCACCAGCAGAGAGGGAGCGTACTCTGGGGCCAACGTCCTGACTTTC. The whole variable domain, remainder taken from reference TRBV15 and TRBJ2-6, is DAMVIQNPRYQVTQFGKPVTLSCSQTLNHNVMYWYQQKSSQAPKLLFHYYDKDFNNEADTPDNFQSRRPNTSFCFLDIRSPGLGDTAMYLCATSREGAYSGANVLTFGAGSRLTVL.

A few counts support this clonotype. V usage is TRBV9 and J usage is TRBJ2-1; D is possibly TRBD2 (6 bases). V was clipped by 3 bases and J by 2 bases, with 12 bases between them. The V gene's germline CDR1 is SGDLS and CDR2 YYNGEE. The CDR3 has 15 residues. The CDR3 spells CASSGGGGPYNEQFF. CDR3 bases: TGTGCCAGCAGCGGGGGAGGAGGTCCCTACAATGAGCAGTTCTTC.

V gene TRBV20-1 combines with J gene TRBJ2-7; D unresolved. Germline CDR1 DFQATT, CDR2 SNEGSKA (reference sequence). V shed 0 bases and J shed 1 base, with 7 bases lying between them. The CDR3 runs 13 residues. The CDR3 nucleotides are TGCAGTGCTAGAGATTTCAGGTCCTACGAGCAGTACTTC. This sequence encodes CSARDFRSYEQYF.

This clonotype was detected a few times. This rearrangement joins TRBV5-1 to TRBJ2-1; TRBD2 matches at 10 bases. The CDR3 consists of 12 residues. J was trimmed by 12 bases and V by 4 bases; bases with no gene match: 4. Germline-derived CDR1 and CDR2 are SGHRS and YFSETQ. In DNA form, the CDR3 reads TGCGCCAGCAGCGGAAGCGGGGGGGGGCAGTTCTTC. Translating gives CASSGSGGGQFF.

This clonotype showed up just once. This chain uses TRBV4-1 with TRBJ1-1, with TRBD1 as a possible D gene (5 bases). V was shortened by 1 base and J by 4 bases, with 16 bases between the two germline ends. This CDR3 comprises 16 residues. The germline V gene encodes CDR1 MGHRA and CDR2 YSYEKL. The CDR3 sequence: CASSQGGTAPGTEAFF. CDR3 nucleotides: TGCGCCAGCAGCCAAGGGGGGACGGCCCCTGGCACTGAAGCTTTCTTT.

This clonotype was seen only a few times. This chain links TRBV6-2 or TRBV6-3 with TRBJ2-7; D unresolved. Trimming removed 0 bases from V and 2 bases from J, with 8 bases in between. The germline CDR1 and CDR2 sequences are MNHEY and SVGEGT. The CDR3 consists of 14 residues. CDR3 amino acids: CASSYSIGPYEQYF. CDR3 bases: TGTGCCAGCAGTTACTCGATCGGCCCCTACGAGCAGTACTTC.

The chain recombines TRBV29-1 with TRBJ2-5; perhaps D is TRBD1 or TRBD2 (5 bases each). Trimming shortened V by 4 bases and J by 0 bases, and 6 bases separated the two germline ends. The CDR3 sequence is 12 residues long. Germline assignment: CDR1 SQVTM and CDR2 ANQGSEA. The CDR3 region is CSVGGNQETQYF. The CDR3 DNA reads as TGCAGCGTTGGGGGGAACCAAGAGACCCAGTACTTC.

This clonotype was recorded many times. The genes are TRBV29-1 and TRBJ2-7, with 9 bases lining up with TRBD2. The germline V gene encodes CDR1 SQVTM and CDR2 ANQGSEA. The ends lost 5 bases at V and 1 base at J; junction bases unmatched: 3. The CDR3 covers 13 residues. As DNA, the CDR3 is TGCAGCGTTTTTAGCGGGGGTTCCTACGAGCAGTACTTC. Translation gives CSVFSGGSYEQYF.

This sequence joins TRBV15 and TRBJ1-4, with 9 bases fitting TRBD1. V was pared by 5 bases and J by 7 bases, with 8 bases of the junction left unmatched. CDR1 and CDR2 from the germline V gene are LNHNV and YYDKDF (reference sequence). This CDR3 is built from 15 residues. DNA of the CDR3: TGTGCCACCAGCCCCATGGACAGGGGAGGTGAAAAACTGTTTTTT. Translated, it gives CATSPMDRGGEKLFF.

V and J are TRBV14 and TRBJ2-1; no clear D. Germline V gene lookup returns CDR1 SGHDN and CDR2 FVKESK. The CDR3 covers 15 residues. V lost 4 bases, J lost 0 bases, and 10 bases lay in between. The CDR3 region has the DNA TGTGCCAGCAGCCGCCGGCAGGTCTCCTACAATGAGCAGTTCTTC. It translates to CASSRRQVSYNEQFF.

The J gene is TRBJ2-3, the V gene TRBV7-2; D unresolved. The CDR3 has 12 amino acids. Germline CDR1 and CDR2: SGHTA and FQGNSA. The V end was cut by 5 bases, the J end by 4 bases, with 7 bases between. The CDR3 protein is CASSHGPDTQYF. Written as DNA, the CDR3 is TGTGCCAGCAGCCATGGGCCAGATACGCAGTATTTT.

Worth noting for this clonotype: A junction boundary mismatches the germline segment, possibly from a read error. The rearrangement joins TRBV24-1 to TRBJ2-7; 7 positions agree with TRBD2. The CDR3 contains 15 residues. Per the germline V gene, CDR1 is KGHDR and CDR2 is SFDVKD. The CDR3 loop is CATSDPRTSSYERYF. The CDR3 bases are TGTGCCACCAGTGATCCCAGGACTAGTAGCTACGAGCGGTACTTC.

This clonotype showed up just a few times. Here the CDR3 reads CAISEFGLAGGDEQYF. DNA of the CDR3: TGTGCCATCAGTGAGTTCGGACTAGCGGGAGGGGACGAGCAGTACTTC. The chain carries TRBV10-3 and TRBJ2-7; the match to TRBD2 covers 15 bases. Germline CDR1 and CDR2: ENHRY and SYGVKD. J lost 5 bases, V lost 1 base, and 3 bases had no gene match. The CDR3 consists of 16 residues.

In this sample, this clonotype turned up a few times. The CDR3 region has the DNA TGTGCCAGCACCCAACTTCGACAGCCCCTGGAGCAGTACTTC. Its protein product is CASTQLRQPLEQYF. V gene TRBV6-2 or TRBV6-3 combines with J gene TRBJ2-7; tentatively, D is TRBD1 (5 bases). This CDR3 contains 14 residues. Per the germline V gene, CDR1 is MNHEY and CDR2 is SVGEGT. V gave up 7 bases and J gave up 7 bases, with 20 bases separating them.

This clonotype was counted ten times or more. The chain carries TRBV20-1 and TRBJ2-2; 14 bases line up with TRBD2. This CDR3 is 15 amino acids long. After removal of 2 bases from V and 5 bases from J, the junction contained 1 base not matched to a gene. Germline V gene data show CDR1 as DFQATT and CDR2 as SNEGSKA (reference sequence). CDR3 loop: CSARRTSGRTGELFF. DNA for the CDR3: TGCAGTGCTAGAAGGACTAGCGGGAGGACCGGGGAGCTGTTTTTT.

This clonotype appeared a few times. The chain recombines TRBV28 with TRBJ2-6; 7 bases are a match to TRBD1. The CDR3 is 16 residues long. J gave up 3 bases and V 2 bases, and 4 bases lay outside the gene matches. Looked up from germline, CDR1 is MDHEN and CDR2 is SYDVKM. The DNA of the CDR3 is TGTGCCAGCAGTTTAGCGACAGGGTATGGGGCCAACGTCCTGACTTTC. Its protein is CASSLATGYGANVLTF.